This T cell receptor (beta chain) emerged from a study of control samples from healthy donors and cancer patients. The assay was immunoSEQ multiplex PCR, and TCRdb's table has in-frame clones only and misses some. Found here are 65,000 to 85,000 clones, roughly nine tenths of them singletons; the top ten hold 9.5%. This clone was counted once. Other DNA sequences in the same sample also yield this CDR3. The CDR3 covers 12 residues. Trimming shortened V by 1 base and J by 4 bases, and 4 bases separated the two germline ends. The germline V gene has CDR1 SNHLY and CDR2 FYNNEI. This receptor was obtained from a woman in her 50s with colorectal cancer. Sequencing used PBMCs. The rearrangement joins TRBV2 to TRBJ1-2; D ambiguous. The CDR3 protein is CASSEDLYGYTF. The CDR3 nucleotides read TGTGCCAGCAGTGAAGACCTCTATGGCTACACCTTC. The full variable domain, with the rest looked up from reference TRBV2 and TRBJ1-2, is EPEVTQTPSHQVTQMGQEVILRCVPISNHLYFYWYRQILGQKVEFLVSFYNNEISEKSEIFDDQFSVERPDGSNFTLKIRSTKLEDSAMYFCASSEDLYGYTFGSGTRLTVV.